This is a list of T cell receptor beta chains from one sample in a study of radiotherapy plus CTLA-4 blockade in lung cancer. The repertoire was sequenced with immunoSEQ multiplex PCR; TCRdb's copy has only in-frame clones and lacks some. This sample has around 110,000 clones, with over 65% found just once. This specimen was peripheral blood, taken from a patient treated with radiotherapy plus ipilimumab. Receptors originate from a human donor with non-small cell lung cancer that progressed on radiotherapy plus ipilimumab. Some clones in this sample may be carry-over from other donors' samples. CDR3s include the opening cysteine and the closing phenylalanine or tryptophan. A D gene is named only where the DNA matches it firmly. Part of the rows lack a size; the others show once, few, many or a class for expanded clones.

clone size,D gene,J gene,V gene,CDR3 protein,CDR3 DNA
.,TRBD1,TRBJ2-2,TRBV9,CASSYRTGNTGELFF,TGTGCCAGCAGCTACCGGACAGGTAACACCGGGGAGCTGTTTTTT
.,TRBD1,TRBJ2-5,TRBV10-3,CAIRGQGETQYF,TGTGCCATCAGGGGACAGGGGGAGACCCAGTACTTC
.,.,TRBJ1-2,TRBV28,CASSLATYGYTF,TGTGCCAGCAGTCTTGCCACATATGGCTACACCTTC
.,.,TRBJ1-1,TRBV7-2,CASSPQGWQNTEAFF,TGTGCCAGCAGCCCCCAGGGGTGGCAGAACACTGAAGCTTTCTTT
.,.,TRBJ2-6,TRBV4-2,CASSQDVSSGANVLTF,TGTGCCAGCAGCCAAGATGTGAGCTCTGGGGCCAACGTCCTGACTTTC
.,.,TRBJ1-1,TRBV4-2,CASSQDNREDRTEAFF,TGTGCCAGCAGCCAAGATAATCGGGAGGATCGGACTGAAGCTTTCTTT
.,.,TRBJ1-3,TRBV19,CASSIWVDSGNTIYF,TGTGCCAGTAGTATTTGGGTCGACTCTGGAAACACCATATATTTT
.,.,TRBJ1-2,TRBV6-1,CASTLRDGYYGYTF,TGTGCCAGCACCCTCAGGGACGGCTACTATGGCTACACCTTC
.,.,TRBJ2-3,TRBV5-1,CASSRGASTDTQYF,TGCGCCAGCAGCCGGGGGGCCAGTACAGATACGCAGTATTTT
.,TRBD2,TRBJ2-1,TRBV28,CASKKRGGYNEQFF,TGTGCCAGCAAAAAGCGGGGGGGGTACAATGAGCAGTTCTTC
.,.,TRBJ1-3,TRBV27,CASSLSRQLPGNTIYF,TGTGCCAGCAGTTTAAGTCGGCAGCTTCCTGGAAACACCATATATTTT
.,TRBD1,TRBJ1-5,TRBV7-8,CASSLTRGYQPQHF,TGTGCCAGCAGCTTAACCAGGGGGTACCAGCCCCAGCATTTT
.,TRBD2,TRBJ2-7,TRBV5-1,CASSLAASGAHYEQYF,TGCGCCAGCAGCTTGGCCGCTAGCGGGGCACACTACGAGCAGTACTTC
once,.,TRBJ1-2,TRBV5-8,CASSFGRTGYTF,TGTGCCAGCAGCTTCGGACGGACTGGCTACACCTTC
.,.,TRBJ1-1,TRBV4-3,CASSRRTNTEAFF,TGCGCCAGCAGCCGCCGGACGAACACTGAAGCTTTCTTT
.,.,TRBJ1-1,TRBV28,CASSLWGEGEAFF,TGTGCCAGCAGTTTATGGGGGGAGGGTGAAGCTTTCTTT
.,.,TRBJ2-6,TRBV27,CASSPLAVSGANVLTF,TGTGCCAGCAGTCCCTTAGCGGTCTCTGGGGCCAACGTCCTGACTTTC
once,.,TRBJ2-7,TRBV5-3,CARSLARSFYEQYF,TGTGCCAGAAGCTTGGCCCGAAGCTTCTACGAGCAGTACTTC
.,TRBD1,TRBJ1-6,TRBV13,CASREGQVYNSPLHF,TGTGCCAGCAGAGAAGGACAGGTTTATAATTCACCCCTCCACTTT
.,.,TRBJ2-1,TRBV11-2,CASRFEGGEQFF,TGTGCCAGCAGGTTCGAGGGCGGGGAGCAGTTCTTC
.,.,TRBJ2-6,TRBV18,CASSAQQLSGANVLTF,TGTGCCAGCTCAGCTCAACAACTCTCTGGGGCCAACGTCCTGACTTTC
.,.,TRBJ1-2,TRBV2,CASSEEGSYGYTF,TGTGCCAGCAGTGAGGAGGGTTCTTATGGCTACACCTTC
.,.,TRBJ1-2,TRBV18,CASSPAQSYYGYTF,TGTGCCAGCTCACCGGCACAGAGTTACTATGGCTACACCTTC
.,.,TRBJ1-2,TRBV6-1,CASSKAPDRANYGYTF,TGTGCCAGCAGTAAAGCTCCGGACAGAGCTAACTATGGCTACACCTTC
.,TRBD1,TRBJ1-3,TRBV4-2,CASSPDTFSGGARNTIYF,TGTGCCAGCAGCCCCGACACCTTTTCAGGGGGGGCGAGAAACACCATATATTTT
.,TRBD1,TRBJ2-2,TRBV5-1,CAASGGPNTGELFF,TGCGCCGCGTCAGGGGGCCCGAACACCGGGGAGCTGTTTTTT
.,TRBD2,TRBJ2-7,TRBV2,CASTGGSGVSYEQYF,TGTGCCAGCACCGGGGGTAGCGGGGTTAGCTACGAGCAGTACTTC
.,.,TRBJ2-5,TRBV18,CASSPRRGGETQYF,TGTGCCAGCTCACCACGAAGAGGGGGAGAGACCCAGTACTTC
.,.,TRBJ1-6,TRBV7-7,CASSLGSSYNSPLHF,TGTGCTAGCAGCTTAGGGAGCTCCTATAATTCACCCCTCCACTTT
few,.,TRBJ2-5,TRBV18,CASSPPNRGGQETQYF,TGTGCCAGCTCACCGCCGAACAGGGGAGGGCAAGAGACCCAGTACTTC
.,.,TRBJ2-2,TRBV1,CTSSQESQGEFSGELFF,TGCACCAGCAGCCAAGAGAGTCAGGGCGAATTTAGCGGGGAGCTGTTTTTT
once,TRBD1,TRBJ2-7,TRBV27,CASSTPDRGYYEQYF,TGTGCCAGCAGTACGCCGGACAGGGGGTACTACGAGCAGTACTTC
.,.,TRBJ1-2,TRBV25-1,CASSEYGGAANYGYTF,TGTGCCAGCAGTGAATATGGGGGGGCAGCTAACTATGGCTACACCTTC
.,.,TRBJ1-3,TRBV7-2,CASSLVNRPTSGNTIYF,TGTGCCAGCAGCTTAGTAAACAGGCCTACCTCTGGAAACACCATATATTTT
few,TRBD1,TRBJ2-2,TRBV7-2,CASSKQGGTGELFF,TGTGCCAGCTCCAAACAGGGGGGCACCGGGGAGCTGTTTTTT
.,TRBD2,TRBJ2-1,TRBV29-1,CSVGERGGGRYNEQFF,TGCAGCGTTGGGGAGCGGGGGGGCGGTCGGTACAATGAGCAGTTCTTC
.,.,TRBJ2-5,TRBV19,CASSIGGASQETQYF,TGTGCCAGTAGTATTGGGGGGGCCTCCCAAGAGACCCAGTACTTC
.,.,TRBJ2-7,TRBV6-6,CASSRTGSGAYEQYF,TGTGCCAGCAGTCGTACAGGTAGTGGGGCCTACGAGCAGTACTTC
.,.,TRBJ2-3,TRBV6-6,CASSPKWDTQYF,TGTGCCAGCAGCCCCAAGTGGGATACGCAGTATTTT
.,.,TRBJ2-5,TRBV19,CASSIVVEETQYF,TGTGCCAGTAGTATTGTTGTTGAAGAGACCCAGTACTTC
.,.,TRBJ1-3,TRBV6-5,CASSSTGFSGNTIYF,TGTGCCAGCAGTTCTACAGGGTTCTCTGGAAACACCATATATTTT
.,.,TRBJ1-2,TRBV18,CASSTTANYGYTF,TGTGCCAGCTCAACCACAGCTAACTATGGCTACACCTTC
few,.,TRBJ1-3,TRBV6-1,CASSFTGLVNTIYF,TGTGCCAGCAGTTTCACGGGCTTGGTAAACACCATATATTTT
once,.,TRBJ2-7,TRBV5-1,CASSPDGSSYEQYF,TGCGCCAGCAGCCCGGACGGTAGCTCCTACGAGCAGTACTTC
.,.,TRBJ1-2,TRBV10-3,CAITQGGRGGYTF,TGTGCCATCACCCAGGGAGGACGTGGCGGCTACACCTTC
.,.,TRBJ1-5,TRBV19,CASSIDGDQPQHF,TGTGCCAGTAGTATAGATGGGGATCAGCCCCAGCATTTT
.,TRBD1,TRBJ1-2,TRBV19,CASKGSNTEGQRPDYGYTF,TGTGCCAGTAAAGGGTCTAACACAGAGGGACAGCGGCCAGACTATGGCTACACCTTC
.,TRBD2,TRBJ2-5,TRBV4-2,CASSQEDRLAGKTQYF,TGTGCCAGCAGCCAAGAAGATCGGCTAGCGGGGAAGACCCAGTACTTC
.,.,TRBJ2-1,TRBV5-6,CASSPVPGTLYNEQFF,TGTGCCAGCAGCCCGGTCCCCGGGACACTCTACAATGAGCAGTTCTTC
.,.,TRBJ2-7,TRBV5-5,CASSLRFGEQYF,TGTGCCAGCAGCTTACGGTTTGGGGAGCAGTACTTC
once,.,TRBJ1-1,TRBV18,CASSPPRWTEAFF,TGTGCCAGCTCACCACCTCGGTGGACTGAAGCTTTCTTT
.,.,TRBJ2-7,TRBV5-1,CASSQTTGIYEQYF,TGCGCCAGCAGCCAAACGACAGGTATCTACGAGCAGTACTTC
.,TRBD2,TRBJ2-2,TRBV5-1,CASSVWGGANTGELFF,TGCGCCAGCAGCGTCTGGGGAGGGGCCAACACCGGGGAGCTGTTTTTT
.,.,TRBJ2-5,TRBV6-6,CASGPGQETQYF,TGTGCCAGCGGACCGGGACAAGAGACCCAGTACTTC
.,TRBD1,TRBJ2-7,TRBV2,CASSEADRGLDEQYF,TGTGCCAGCAGTGAAGCGGACAGGGGGCTAGACGAGCAGTACTTC
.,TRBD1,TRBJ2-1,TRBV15,CATSRATLAGGNEQFF,TGTGCCACCAGCAGAGCAACGCTGGCAGGGGGAAATGAGCAGTTCTTC
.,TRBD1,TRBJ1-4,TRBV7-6,CASSPRRGGQKEKLFF,TGTGCCAGCAGCCCCCGGCGGGGGGGACAGAAAGAAAAACTGTTTTTT
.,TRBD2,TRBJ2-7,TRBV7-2,CASSLSRAGGLSYEQYF,TGTGCCAGCAGCTTATCAAGAGCGGGGGGACTCTCCTACGAGCAGTACTTC
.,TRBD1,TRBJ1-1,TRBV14,CASSQTVDRDRMNTEAFF,TGTGCCAGCAGCCAGACCGTGGACAGGGATAGAATGAACACTGAAGCTTTCTTT